The entry that follows covers one T cell receptor beta chain sequence. Its antigen is unidentified. The sample belongs to a study of radiotherapy plus CTLA-4 blockade in lung cancer. Study observations and caveats: An expansion of tumor-derived TCR clones occurred in blood after radiotherapy plus ipilimumab.

Sequencing was performed with immunoSEQ multiplex PCR; in TCRdb, only in-frame clones are kept and a portion is missing. The table shows 60,000 to 70,000 clones, with around 80% occurring only once. This CDR3 is 11 amino acids long. Germline V gene lookup returns CDR1 MRHNA and CDR2 SNTAGT. V shed 11 bases and J 7 bases; nucleotides not matched to a gene: 5. Those with chemo-refractory metastatic non-small-cell lung cancer were treated with focal radiation combined with CTLA-4 blockade using ipilimumab. This rearrangement joins TRBV6-4 to TRBJ1-2, with 9 bases aligning to TRBD1. This receptor was obtained from a human donor with non-small cell lung cancer who had a complete response to radiotherapy plus ipilimumab. The input for sequencing was peripheral blood, taken from a patient treated with radiotherapy plus ipilimumab. DNA for the CDR3: TGTGCCGGAGACAGGGGGGGTGGCTACACCTTC. Encoded protein: CAGDRGGGYTF.